These 4 T cell receptor beta chains were sequenced from one sample in a study of cytomegalovirus exposure and HLA in healthy donors. The PCR ran on 60 Vbeta and 13 Jbeta primers. TCRdb keeps only in-frame clones here, not all; method: immunoSEQ multiplex PCR. The table lists fewer than 200,000 clones, over 60% of them singletons. The sample comprised PBMCs. All receptors derive from a woman aged 25-40 years in good health and CMV-seronegative.

This chain links TRBV4-1 with TRBJ2-7; TRBD2 might be the D (6 bases). V was trimmed by 4 bases and J by 6 bases, leaving 13 bases between them. The V gene's germline CDR1 is MGHRA and CDR2 YSYEKL. CDR3 length: 13 amino acids. Here the CDR3 reads CASSPRVAAEQYF. The CDR3 DNA reads as TGCGCCAGCAGCCCAAGAGTAGCGGCCGAGCAGTACTTC.

The genes are TRBV19 and TRBJ1-5; TRBD1 aligns across 7 bases. Per the germline V gene, CDR1 is LNHDA and CDR2 is SQIVND (reference sequence). The CDR3 sequence is 12 residues long. Trimming removed 6 bases from V and 11 bases from J; junction bases left unmatched: 7. The CDR3 reads CASSPRGESQHF. The CDR3 nucleotides read TGTGCCAGTAGCCCCAGGGGGGAGTCCCAGCATTTT.

The chain uses TRBV19 and TRBJ1-5, with 8 bases identical to TRBD1. The CDR3 sequence is 14 residues long. Germline CDR1 and CDR2: LNHDA and SQIVND (reference sequence). With 5 bases clipped from V and 5 bases from J, the junction kept 5 bases outside the gene matches. The CDR3 loop is CASSWTGSDQPQHF. For the CDR3, the DNA is TGTGCCAGTAGTTGGACAGGGTCGGATCAGCCCCAGCATTTT.

J is TRBJ1-2 and V is TRBV5-4; a weak D match, TRBD1 (6 bases). Germline values: CDR1 SGHNT, CDR2 YYREEE (reference sequence). CDR3 length equals 15 residues. V lost 4 bases and J lost 4, with 17 bases in between. Here the CDR3 reads CASSRDRTALYGYTF. For the CDR3, the DNA is TGTGCCAGCAGCCGCGACCGGACAGCTCTCTATGGCTACACCTTC.